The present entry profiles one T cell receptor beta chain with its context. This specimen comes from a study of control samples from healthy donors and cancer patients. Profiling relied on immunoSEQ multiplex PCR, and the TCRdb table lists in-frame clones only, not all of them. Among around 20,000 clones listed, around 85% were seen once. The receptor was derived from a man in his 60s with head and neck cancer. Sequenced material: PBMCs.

CDR3 DNA sequence: TGTGCCAGTAGTGGAGGGAGGGCTAATGAAAAACTGTTTTTT. Translation: CASSGGRANEKLFF. The chain uses TRBV19 and TRBJ1-4; the D is unclear. V lost 5 bases to trimming and J lost 3 bases, with 10 bases between them. From germline, CDR1 is LNHDA and CDR2 SQIVND (reference sequence). This CDR3 contains 14 residues.